This TCR beta chain was documented in a study of shared clonotypes between healthy human individuals. Overall study results and limits: Clonotypes shared by all four donors outscored non-shared clonotypes in generation probability. Large sequencing depth failed to make sorted-subset sequencing complete, rarefaction showed.

CDR1 and CDR2 from the germline V gene are MNHEY and SMNVEV (reference sequence). V lost 4 bases to trimming and J lost 0 bases, with 12 bases between them. The CDR3 contains 15 residues. Naive CD8 cells were CD45RO-negative, positively selected for CCR7, excluding terminally differentiated effector memory CD45RA+ cells. Of note for this clone: Antigen: not known.

Generated by immunoSEQ multiplex PCR, the TCRdb table keeps only in-frame clones and is missing some. The sample contains over 2,000,000 clones, approximately 92% of which appear only once. Sequenced material: naive CD8+ T cells from PBMCs. This TCR came from a man aged 18 to 29 in good health. Some clones in this sample may be carry-over from other donors' samples. The chain joins TRBV27 to TRBJ1-1; D may be TRBD1 (5 bases). CDR3 loop: CASSSRTPLNTEAFF. For the CDR3, the DNA is TGTGCCAGCAGTTCTCGGACACCTTTGAACACTGAAGCTTTCTTT.